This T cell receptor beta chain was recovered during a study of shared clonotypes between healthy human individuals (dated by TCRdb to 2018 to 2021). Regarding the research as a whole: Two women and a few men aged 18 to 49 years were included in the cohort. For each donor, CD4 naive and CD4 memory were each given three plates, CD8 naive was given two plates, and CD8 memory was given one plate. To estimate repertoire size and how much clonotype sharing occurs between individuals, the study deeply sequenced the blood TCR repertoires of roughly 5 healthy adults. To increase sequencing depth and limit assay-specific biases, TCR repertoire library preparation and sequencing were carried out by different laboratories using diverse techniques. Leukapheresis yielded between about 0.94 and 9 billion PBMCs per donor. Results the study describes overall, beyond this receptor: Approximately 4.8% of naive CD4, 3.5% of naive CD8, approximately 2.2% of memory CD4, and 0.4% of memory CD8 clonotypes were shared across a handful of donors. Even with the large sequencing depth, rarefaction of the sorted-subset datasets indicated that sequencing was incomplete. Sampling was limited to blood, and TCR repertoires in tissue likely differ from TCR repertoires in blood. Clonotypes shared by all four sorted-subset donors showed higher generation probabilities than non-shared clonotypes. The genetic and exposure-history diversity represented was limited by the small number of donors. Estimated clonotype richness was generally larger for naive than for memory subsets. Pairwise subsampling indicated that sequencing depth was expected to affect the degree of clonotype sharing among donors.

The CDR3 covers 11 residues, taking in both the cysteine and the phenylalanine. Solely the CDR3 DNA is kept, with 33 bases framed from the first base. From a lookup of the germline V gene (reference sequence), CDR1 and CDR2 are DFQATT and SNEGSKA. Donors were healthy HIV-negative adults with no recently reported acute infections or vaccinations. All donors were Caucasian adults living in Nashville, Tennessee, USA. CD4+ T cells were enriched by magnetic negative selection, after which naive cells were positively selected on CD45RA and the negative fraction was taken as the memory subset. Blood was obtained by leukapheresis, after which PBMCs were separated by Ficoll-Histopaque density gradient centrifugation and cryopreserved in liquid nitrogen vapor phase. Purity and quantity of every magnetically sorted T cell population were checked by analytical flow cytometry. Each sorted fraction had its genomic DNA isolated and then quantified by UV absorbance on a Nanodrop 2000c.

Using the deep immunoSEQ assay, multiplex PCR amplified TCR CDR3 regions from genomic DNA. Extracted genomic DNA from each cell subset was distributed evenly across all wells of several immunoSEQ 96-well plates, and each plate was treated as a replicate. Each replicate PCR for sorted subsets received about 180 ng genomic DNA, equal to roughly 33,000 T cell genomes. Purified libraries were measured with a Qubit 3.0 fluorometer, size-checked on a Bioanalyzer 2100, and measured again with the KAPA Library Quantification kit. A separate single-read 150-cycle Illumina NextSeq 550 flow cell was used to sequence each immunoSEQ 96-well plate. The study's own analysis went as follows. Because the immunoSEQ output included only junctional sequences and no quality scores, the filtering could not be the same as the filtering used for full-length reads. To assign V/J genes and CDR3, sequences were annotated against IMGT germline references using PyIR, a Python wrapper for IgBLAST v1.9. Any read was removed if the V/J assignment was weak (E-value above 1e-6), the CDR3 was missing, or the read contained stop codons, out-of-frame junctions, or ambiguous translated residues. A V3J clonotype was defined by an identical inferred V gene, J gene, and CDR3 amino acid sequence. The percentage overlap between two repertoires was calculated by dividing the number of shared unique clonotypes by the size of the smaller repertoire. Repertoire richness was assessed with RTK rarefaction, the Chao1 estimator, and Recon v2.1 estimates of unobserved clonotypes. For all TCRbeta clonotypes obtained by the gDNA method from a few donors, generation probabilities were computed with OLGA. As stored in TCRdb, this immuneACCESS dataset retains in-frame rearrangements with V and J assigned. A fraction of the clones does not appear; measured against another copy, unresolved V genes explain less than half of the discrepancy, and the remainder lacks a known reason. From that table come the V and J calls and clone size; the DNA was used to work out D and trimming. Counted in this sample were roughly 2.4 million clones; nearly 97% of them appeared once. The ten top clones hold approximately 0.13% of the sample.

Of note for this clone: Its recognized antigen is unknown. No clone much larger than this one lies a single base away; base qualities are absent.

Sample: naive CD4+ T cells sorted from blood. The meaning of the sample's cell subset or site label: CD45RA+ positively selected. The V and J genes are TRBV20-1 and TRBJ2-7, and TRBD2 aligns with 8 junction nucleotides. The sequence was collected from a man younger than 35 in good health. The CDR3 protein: CSASGPTEQYF. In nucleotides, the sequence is TGCTCCGCTAGCGGGCCTACGGAGCAGTACTTC.